This T cell receptor beta chain was identified during a study of blood T cell repertoires in COVID-19. Study overall: Samples representing acute and convalescent COVID-19 were sourced from the United States, Italy and Spain.

CDR3 length equals 14 residues. CDR1 is KGHDR and CDR2 is SFDVKD in the germline V gene. V lost 4 bases to trimming and J lost 6 bases, with 11 bases between them. Original handling: The assay estimated nucleated cells by amplifying reference gene primers. The table came from immunoSEQ multiplex PCR; TCRdb's copy has only in-frame clones and leaves some out. V and J calls plus clone size are reproduced from that table; the DNA served to infer D and trimming. The sample lists about 130,000 clones; roughly 82% were seen once. The receptor's source is a human donor in a cohort sampled during active COVID-19. Sequenced input: peripheral blood. The chain employs TRBV24-1 and TRBJ2-2; a weak D match, TRBD1 (5 bases). The CDR3 protein is CATSDPGRAGELFF. CDR3 in DNA: TGTGCCACCAGTGACCCCGGCAGGGCCGGGGAGCTGTTTTTT.